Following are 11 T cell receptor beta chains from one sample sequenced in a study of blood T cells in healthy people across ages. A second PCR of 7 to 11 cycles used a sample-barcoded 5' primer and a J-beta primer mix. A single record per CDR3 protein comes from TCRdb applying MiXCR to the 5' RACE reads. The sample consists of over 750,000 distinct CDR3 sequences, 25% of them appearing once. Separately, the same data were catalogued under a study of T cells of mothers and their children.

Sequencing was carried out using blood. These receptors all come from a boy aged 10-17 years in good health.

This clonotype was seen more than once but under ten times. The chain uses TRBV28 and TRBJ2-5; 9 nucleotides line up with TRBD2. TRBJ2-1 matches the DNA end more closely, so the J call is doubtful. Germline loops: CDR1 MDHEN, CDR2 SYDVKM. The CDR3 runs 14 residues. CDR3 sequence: CASSFAGGLNEQFF. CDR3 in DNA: TGTGCCAGCAGTTTTGCGGGAGGGCTCAATGAGCAGTTCTTC.

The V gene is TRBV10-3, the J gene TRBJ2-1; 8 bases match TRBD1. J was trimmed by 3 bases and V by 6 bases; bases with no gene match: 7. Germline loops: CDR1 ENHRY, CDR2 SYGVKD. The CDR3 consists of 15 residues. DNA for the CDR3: TGTGCCATCAGGAGATCGGGACAGGTCTACAATGAGCAGTTCTTC. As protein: CAIRRSGQVYNEQFF.

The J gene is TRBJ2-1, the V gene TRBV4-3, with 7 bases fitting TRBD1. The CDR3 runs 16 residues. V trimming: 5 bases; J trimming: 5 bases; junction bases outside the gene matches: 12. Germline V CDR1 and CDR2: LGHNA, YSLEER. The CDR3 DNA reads TGCGCCAGCAGCTCCAACGACAGGGCTCCACACAATGAGCAGTTCTTC. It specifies CASSSNDRAPHNEQFF.

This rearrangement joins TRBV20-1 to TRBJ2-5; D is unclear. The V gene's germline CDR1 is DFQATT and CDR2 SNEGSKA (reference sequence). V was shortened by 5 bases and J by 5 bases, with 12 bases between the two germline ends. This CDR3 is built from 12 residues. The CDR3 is CSAGYRAETQYF. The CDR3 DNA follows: TGCAGTGCTGGATACAGAGCCGAGACCCAGTACTTC.

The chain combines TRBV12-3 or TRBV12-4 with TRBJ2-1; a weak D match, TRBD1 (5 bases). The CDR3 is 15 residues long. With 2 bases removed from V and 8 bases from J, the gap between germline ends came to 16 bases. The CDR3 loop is CASSLWGSSGDEQFF. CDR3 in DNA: TGTGCCAGCAGTTTATGGGGCTCTTCGGGCGATGAGCAGTTCTTC.

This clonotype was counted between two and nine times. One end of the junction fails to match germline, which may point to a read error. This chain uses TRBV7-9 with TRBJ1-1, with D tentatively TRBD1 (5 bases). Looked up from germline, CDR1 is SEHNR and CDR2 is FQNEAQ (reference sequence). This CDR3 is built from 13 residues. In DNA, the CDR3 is TGTGCCAGCATTGGGGGAGAGAACACCGAAGCTTTCTTT. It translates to CASIGGENTEAFF.

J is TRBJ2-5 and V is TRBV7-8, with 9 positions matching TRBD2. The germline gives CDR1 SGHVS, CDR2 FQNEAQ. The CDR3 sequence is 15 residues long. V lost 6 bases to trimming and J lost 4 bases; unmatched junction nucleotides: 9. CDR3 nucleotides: TGTGCCAGCAGAAATAGCGGGAGAGGGTTAGAGACCCAGTACTTC. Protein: CASRNSGRGLETQYF.

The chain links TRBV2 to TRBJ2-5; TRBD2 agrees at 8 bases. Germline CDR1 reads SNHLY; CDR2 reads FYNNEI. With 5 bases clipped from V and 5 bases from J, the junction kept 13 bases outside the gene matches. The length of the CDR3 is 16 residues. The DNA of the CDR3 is TGTGCCAGCAGTCTCCCAACGGGGGGGCCGGGGGAGACCCAGTACTTC. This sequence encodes CASSLPTGGPGETQYF.

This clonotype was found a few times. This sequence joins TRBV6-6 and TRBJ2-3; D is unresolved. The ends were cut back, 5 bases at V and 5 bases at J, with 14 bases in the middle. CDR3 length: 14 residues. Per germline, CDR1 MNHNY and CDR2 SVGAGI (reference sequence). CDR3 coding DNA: TGTGCCAGCAGTCCCAACCCTCCACAAGATACGCAGTATTTT. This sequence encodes CASSPNPPQDTQYF.

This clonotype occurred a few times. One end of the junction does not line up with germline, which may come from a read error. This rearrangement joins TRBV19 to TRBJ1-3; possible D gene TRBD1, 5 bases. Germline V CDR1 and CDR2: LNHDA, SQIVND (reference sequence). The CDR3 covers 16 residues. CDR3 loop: CASSIERGSGGNTIHF. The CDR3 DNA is TGTGCCAGTAGTATAGAGAGGGGCTCGGGCGGAAACACCATACATTTT.

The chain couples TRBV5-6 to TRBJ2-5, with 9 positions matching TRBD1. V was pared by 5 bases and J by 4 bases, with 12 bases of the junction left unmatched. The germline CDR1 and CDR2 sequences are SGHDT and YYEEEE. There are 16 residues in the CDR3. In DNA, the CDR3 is TGTGCCAGCAGGAAGGTATCTTACAGGGGGCGAGAGACCCAGTACTTC. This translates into CASRKVSYRGRETQYF. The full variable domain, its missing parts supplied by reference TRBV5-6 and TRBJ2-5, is DAGVTQSPTHLIKTRGQQVTLRCSPKSGHDTVSWYQQALGQGPQFIFQYYEEEERQRGNFPDRFSGHQFPNYSSELNVNALLLGDSALYLCASRKVSYRGRETQYFGPGTRLLVL.